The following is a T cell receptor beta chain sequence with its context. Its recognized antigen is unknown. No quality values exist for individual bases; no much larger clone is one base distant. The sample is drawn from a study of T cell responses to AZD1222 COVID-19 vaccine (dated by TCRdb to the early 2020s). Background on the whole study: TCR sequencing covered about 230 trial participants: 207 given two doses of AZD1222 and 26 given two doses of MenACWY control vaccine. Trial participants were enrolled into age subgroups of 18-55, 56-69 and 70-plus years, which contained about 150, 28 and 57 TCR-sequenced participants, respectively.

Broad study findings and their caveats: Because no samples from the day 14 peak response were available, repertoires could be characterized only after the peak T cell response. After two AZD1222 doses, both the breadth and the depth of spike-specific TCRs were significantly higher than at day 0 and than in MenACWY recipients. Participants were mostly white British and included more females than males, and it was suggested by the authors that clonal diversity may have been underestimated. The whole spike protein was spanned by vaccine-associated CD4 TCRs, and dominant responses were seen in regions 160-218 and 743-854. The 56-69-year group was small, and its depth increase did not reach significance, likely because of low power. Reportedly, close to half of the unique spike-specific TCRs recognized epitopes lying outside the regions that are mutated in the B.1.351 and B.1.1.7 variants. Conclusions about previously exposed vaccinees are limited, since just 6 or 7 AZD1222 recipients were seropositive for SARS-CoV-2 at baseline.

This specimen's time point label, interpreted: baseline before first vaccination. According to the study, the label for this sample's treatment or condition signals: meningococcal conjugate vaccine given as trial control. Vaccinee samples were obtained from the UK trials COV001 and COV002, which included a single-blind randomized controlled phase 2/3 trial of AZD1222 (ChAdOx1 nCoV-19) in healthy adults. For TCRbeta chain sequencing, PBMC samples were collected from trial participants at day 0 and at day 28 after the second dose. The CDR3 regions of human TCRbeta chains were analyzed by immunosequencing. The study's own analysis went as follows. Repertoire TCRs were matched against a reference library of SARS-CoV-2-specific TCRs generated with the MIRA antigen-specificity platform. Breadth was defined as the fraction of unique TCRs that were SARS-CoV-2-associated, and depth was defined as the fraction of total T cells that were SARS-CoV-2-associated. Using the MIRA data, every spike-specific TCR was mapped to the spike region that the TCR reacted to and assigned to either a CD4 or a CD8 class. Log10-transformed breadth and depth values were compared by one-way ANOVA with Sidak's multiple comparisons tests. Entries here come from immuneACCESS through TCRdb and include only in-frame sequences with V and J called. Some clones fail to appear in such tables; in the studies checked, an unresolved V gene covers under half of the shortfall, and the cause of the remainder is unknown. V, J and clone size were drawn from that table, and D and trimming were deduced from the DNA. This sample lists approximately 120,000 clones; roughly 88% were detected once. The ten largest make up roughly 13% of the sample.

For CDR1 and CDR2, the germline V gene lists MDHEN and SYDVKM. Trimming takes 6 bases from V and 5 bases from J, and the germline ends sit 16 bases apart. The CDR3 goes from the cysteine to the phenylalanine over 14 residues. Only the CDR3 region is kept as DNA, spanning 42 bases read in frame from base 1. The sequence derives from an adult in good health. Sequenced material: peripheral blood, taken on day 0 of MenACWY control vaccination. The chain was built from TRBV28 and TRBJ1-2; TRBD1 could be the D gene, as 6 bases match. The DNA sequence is TGTGCCAGCAGACTGGCAGGGGCTTATTATGGCTACACCTTC. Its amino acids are CASRLAGAYYGYTF.